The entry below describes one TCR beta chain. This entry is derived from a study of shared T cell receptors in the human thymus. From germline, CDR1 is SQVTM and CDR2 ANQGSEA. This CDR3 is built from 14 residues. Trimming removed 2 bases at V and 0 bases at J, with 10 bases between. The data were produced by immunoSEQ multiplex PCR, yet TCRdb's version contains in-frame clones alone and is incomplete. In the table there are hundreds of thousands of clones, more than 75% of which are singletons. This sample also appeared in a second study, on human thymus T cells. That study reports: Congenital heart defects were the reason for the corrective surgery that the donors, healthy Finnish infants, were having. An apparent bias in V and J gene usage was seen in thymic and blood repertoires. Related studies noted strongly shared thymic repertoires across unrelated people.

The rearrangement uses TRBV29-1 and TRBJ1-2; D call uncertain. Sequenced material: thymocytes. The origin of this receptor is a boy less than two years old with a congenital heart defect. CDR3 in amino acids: CSVEFHNPNYGYTF. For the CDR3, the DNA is TGCAGCGTTGAATTTCACAATCCTAACTATGGCTACACCTTC.